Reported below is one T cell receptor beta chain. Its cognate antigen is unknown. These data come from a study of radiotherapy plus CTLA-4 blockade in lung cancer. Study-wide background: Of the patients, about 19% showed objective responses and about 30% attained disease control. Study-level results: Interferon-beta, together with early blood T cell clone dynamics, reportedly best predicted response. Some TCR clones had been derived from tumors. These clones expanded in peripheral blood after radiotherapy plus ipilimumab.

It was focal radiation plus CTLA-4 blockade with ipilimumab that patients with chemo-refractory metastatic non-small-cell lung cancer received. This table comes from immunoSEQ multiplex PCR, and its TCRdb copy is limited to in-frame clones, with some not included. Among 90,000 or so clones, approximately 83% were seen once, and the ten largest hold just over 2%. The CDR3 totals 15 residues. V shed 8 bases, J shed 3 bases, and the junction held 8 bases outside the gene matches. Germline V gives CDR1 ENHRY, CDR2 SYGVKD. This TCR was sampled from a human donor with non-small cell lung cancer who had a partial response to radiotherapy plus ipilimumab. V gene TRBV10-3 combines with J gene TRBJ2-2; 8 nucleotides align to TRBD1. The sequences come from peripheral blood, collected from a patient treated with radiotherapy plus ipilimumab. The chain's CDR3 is CAIGPTGDDTGELFF. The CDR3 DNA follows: TGTGCCATCGGACCGACAGGGGATGACACCGGGGAGCTGTTTTTT.